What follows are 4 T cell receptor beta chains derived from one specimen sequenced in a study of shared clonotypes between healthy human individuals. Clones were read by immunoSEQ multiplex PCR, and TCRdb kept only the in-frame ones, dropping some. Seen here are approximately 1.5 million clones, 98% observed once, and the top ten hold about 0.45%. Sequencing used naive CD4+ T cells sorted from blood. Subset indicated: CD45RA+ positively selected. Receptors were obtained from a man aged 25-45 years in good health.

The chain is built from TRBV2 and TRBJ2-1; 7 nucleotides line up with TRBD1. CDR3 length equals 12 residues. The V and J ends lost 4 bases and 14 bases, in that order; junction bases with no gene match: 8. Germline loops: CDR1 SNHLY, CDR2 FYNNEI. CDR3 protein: CASSVHRGNEFF. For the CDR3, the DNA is TGTGCCAGCAGTGTTCACAGGGGAAATGAGTTCTTC.

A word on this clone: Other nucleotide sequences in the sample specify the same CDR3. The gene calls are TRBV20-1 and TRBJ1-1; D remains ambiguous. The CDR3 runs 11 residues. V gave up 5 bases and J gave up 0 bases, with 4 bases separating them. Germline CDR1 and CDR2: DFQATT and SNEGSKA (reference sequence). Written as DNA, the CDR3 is TGCAGTGCTCCTCTGAACACTGAAGCTTTCTTT. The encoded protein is CSAPLNTEAFF.

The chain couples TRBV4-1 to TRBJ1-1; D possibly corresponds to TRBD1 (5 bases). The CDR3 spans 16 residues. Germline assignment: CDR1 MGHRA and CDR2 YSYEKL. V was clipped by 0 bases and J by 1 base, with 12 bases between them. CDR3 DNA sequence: TGCGCCAGCAGCCAAGACCGTACGACAGCGAACACTGAAGCTTTCTTT. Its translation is CASSQDRTTANTEAFF.

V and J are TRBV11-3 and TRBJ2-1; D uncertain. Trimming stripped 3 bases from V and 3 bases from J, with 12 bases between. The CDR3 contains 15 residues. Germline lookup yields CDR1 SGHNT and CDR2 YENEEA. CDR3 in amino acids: CASSFRHSIYNEQFF. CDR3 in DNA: TGTGCCAGCAGCTTCCGACACTCAATCTACAATGAGCAGTTCTTC.